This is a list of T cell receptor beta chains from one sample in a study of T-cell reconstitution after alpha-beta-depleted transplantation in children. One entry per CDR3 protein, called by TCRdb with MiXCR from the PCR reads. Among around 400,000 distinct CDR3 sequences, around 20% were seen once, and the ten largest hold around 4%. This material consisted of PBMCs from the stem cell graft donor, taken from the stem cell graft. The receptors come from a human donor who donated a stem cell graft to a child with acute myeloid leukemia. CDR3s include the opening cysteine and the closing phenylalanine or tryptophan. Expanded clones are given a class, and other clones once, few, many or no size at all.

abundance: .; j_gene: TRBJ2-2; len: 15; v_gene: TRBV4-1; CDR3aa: CASSQGTGVTGELFF
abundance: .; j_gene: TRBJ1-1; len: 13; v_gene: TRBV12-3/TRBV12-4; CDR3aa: CASSLTEAAEAFF
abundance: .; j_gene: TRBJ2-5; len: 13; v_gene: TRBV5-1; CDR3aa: CASSDQDQETQYF
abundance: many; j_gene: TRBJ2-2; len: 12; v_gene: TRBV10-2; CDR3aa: CASRRNTGELFF
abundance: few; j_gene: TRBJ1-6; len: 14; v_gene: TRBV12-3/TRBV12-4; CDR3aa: CASSLDRGRTPLHF
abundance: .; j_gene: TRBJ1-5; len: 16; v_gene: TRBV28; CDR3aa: CASSPRDRGLNQPQHF
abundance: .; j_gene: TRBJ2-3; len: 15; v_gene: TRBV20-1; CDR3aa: CSASERGIYTDTQYF
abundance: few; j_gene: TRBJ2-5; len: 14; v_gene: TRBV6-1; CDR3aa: CASSGVAGVETQYF
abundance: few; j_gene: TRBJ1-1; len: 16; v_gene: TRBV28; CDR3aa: CASSLFRGLGNTEAFF
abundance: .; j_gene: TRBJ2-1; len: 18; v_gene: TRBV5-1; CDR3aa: CASSLAGGAREVYNEQFF
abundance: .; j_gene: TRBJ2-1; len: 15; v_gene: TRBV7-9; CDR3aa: CASSLGTSGRDEQFF
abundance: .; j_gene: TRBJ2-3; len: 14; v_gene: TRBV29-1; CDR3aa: CSVEETASTDTQYF
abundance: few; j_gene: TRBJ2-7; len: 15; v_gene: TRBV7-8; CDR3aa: CASILELADSYEQYF
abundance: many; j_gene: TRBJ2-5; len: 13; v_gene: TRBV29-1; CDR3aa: CSAQTAGRETQYF
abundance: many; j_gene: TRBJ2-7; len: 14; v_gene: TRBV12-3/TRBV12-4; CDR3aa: CASSLGLAVDEQYF
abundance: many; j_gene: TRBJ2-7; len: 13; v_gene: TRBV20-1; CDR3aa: CSLSGTGYSEQYF
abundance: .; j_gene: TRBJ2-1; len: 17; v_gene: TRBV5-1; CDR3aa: CASSLWGGRVSYNEQFF
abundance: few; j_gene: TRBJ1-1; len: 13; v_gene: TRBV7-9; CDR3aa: CASSFTGNSEAFF
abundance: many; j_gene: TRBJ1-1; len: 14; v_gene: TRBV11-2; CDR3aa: CASSLRPARSEAFF
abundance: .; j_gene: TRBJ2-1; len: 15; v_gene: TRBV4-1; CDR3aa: CASSQGLAGVNEQFF
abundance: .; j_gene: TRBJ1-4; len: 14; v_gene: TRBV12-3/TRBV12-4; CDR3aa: CASSLGGVREKLFF
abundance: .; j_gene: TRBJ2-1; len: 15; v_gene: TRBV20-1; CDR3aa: CSANGAGGNTHEQFF
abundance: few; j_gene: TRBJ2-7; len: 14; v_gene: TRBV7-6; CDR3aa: CASSLDPTGYEQYF
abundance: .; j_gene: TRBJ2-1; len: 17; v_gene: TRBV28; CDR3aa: CASSLLRAGGSYNEQFF
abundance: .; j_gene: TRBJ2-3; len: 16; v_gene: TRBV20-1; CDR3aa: CSARAGGLAGTDTQYF
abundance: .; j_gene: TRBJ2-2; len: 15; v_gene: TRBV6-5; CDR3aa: CASSYTTTGLGELFF
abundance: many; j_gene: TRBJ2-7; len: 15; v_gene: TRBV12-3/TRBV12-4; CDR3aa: CASSLRLAGLYEQYF
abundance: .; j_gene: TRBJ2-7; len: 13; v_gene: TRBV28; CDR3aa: CASRRLAGYEQYF
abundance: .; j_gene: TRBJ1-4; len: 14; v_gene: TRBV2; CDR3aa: CASSEGGTGEKLFF
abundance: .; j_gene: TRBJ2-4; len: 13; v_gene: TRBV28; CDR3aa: CASSQGQENIQYF
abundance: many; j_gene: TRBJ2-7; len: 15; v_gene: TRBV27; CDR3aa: CASSASQGVSYEQYF
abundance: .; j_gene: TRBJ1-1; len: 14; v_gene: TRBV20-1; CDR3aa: CSATRMGVTTEAFF
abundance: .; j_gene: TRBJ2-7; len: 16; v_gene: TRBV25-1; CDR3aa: CASSGYLGERVYEQYF
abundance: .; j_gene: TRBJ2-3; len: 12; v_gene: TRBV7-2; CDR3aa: CASSLEAGEPYF
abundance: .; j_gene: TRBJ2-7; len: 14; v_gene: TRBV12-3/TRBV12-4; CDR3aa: CASRAWGQAYEQYF
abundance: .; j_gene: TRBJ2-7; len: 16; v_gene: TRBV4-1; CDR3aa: CASSVKWAGGRYEQYF
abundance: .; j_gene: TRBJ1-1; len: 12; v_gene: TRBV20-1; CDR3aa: CSATSTGREAFF
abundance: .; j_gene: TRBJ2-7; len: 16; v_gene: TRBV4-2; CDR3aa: CASSQGDRGRFYEQYF
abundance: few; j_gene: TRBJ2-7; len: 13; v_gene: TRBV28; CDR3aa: CASSGGHLYEQYF
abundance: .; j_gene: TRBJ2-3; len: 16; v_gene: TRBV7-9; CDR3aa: CASSSGQGASTDTQYF
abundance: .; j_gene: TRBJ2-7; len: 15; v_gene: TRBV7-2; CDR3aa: CASSLPGLASYEQYF
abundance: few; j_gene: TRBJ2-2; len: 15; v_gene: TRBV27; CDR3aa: CASGTLGGWTGELFF
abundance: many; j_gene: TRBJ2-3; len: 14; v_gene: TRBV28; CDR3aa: CASSLKSSTDTQYF
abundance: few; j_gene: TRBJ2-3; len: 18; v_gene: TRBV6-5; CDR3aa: CASSSSRLAGLRIDTQYF
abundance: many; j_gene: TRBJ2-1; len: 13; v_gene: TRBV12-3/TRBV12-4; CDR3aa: CASSSPNDNEQFF